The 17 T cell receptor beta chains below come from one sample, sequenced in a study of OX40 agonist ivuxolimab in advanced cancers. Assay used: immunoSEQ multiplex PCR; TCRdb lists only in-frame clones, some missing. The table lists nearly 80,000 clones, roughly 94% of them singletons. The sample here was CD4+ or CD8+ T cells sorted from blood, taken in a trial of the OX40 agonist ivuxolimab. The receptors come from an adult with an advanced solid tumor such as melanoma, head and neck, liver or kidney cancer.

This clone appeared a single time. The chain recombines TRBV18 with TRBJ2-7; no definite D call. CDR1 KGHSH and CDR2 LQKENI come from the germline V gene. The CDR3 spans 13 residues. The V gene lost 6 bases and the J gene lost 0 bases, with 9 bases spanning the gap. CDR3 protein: CASSQPDSYEQYF. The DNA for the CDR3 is TGTGCCAGCTCCCAACCGGACTCCTACGAGCAGTACTTC.

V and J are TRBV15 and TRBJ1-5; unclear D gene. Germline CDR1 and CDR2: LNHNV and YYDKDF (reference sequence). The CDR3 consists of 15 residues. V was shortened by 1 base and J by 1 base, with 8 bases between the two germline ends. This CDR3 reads CATSRVRWSNQPQHF. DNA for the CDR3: TGTGCCACCAGCAGAGTCCGATGGAGCAATCAGCCCCAGCATTTT.

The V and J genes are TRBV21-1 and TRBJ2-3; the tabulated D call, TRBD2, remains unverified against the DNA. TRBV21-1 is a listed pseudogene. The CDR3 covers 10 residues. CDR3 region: CASSTITQYF. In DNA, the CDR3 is TGTGCCAGCAGCACTATAACGCAGTATTTT.

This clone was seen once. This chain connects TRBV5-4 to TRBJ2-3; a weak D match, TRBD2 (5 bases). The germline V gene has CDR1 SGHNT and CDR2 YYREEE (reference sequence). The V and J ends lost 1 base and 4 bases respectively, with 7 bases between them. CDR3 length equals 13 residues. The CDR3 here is CASSLLGADTQYF. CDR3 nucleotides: TGTGCCAGCAGCTTGTTGGGAGCAGATACGCAGTATTTT.

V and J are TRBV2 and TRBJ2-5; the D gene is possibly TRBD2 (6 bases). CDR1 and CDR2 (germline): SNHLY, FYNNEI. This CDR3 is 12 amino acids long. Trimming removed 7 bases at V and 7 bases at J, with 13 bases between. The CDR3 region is CASIRLGGTQYF. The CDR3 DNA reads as TGTGCCAGCATCCGACTAGGAGGGACCCAGTACTTC.

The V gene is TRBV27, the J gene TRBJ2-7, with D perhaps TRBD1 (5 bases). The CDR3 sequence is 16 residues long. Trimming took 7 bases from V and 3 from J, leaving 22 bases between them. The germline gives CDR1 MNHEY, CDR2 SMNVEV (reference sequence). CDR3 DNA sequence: TGTGCCAGCAAGAGTGGCAGGGAACACCCTAACTACGAGCAGTACTTC. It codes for CASKSGREHPNYEQYF.

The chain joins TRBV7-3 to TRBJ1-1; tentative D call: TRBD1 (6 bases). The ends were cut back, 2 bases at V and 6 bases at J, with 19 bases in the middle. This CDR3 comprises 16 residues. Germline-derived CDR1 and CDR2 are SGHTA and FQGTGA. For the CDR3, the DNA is TGTGCCAGCAGCTTAGGGTTCGGTACAGGGTTGGCTGAAGCTTTCTTT. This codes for CASSLGFGTGLAEAFF.

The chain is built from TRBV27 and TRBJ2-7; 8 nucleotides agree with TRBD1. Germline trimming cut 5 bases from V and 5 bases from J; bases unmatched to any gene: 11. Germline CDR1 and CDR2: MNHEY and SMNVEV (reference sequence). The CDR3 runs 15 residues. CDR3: CASSQGQGMLNEQYF. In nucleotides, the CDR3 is TGTGCCAGCAGTCAAGGACAGGGAATGTTGAACGAGCAGTACTTC.

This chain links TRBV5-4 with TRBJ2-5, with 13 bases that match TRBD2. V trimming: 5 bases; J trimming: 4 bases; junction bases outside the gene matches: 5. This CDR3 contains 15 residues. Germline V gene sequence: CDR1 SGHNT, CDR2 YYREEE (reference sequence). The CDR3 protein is CASRPGLAGLETQYF. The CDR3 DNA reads TGTGCCAGCAGGCCGGGACTAGCGGGACTAGAGACCCAGTACTTC.

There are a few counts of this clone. CDR3: CASSTGQSYEQYF. CDR3 bases: TGTGCCAGCAGCACGGGACAGTCCTACGAGCAGTACTTC. The chain recombines TRBV7-3 with TRBJ2-7; 7 nucleotides line up with TRBD1. Per germline, CDR1 SGHTA and CDR2 FQGTGA. This CDR3 spans 13 amino acids. The junction had 2 bases not matched to a gene; V was cut back by 5 bases and J by 1 base.

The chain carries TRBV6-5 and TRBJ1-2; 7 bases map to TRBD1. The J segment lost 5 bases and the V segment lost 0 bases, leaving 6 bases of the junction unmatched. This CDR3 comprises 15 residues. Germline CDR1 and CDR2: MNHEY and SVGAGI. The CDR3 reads CASSYSMTGQYGYTF. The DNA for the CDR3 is TGTGCCAGCAGTTACTCGATGACAGGGCAGTATGGCTACACCTTC.

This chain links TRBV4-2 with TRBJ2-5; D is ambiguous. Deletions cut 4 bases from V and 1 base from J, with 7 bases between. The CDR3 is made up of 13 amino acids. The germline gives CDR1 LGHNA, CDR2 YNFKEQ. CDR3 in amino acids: CASSPDAQETQYF. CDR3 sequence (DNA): TGTGCCAGCAGCCCAGACGCCCAAGAGACCCAGTACTTC.

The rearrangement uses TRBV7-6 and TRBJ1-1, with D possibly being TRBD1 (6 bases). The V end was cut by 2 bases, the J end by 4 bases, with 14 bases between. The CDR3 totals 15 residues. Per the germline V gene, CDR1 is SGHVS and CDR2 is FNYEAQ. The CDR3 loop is CASSLYQTGLTEAFF. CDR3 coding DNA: TGTGCCAGCAGCTTATACCAGACAGGACTCACTGAAGCTTTCTTT.

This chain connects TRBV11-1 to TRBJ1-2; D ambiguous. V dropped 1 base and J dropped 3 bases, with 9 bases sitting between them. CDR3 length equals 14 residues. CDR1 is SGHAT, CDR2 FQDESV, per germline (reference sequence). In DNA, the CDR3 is TGTGCCAGCAGCTTAGGGGGTGGAGACTATGGCTACACCTTC. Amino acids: CASSLGGGDYGYTF. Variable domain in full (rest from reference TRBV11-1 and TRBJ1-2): EAEVAQSPRYKITEKSQAVAFWCDPISGHATLYWYRQILGQGPELLVQFQDESVVDDSQLPKDRFSAERLKGVDSTLKIQPAELGDSAMYLCASSLGGGDYGYTFGSGTRLTVV.

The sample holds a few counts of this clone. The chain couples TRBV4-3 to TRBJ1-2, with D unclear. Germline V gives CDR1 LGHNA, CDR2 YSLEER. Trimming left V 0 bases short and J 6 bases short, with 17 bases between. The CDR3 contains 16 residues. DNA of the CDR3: TGCGCCAGCAGCCAAGATCGCGCCGGACTCCCGGATGGCTACACCTTC. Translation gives CASSQDRAGLPDGYTF.

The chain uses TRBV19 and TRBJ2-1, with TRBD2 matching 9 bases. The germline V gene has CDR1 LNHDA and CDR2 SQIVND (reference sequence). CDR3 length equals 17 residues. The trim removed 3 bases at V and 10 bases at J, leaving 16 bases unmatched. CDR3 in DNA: TGTGCCAGTAGTATTCCCACTAGCGGGCCCCTTTTGGAAGAGCAGTTCTTC. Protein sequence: CASSIPTSGPLLEEQFF.

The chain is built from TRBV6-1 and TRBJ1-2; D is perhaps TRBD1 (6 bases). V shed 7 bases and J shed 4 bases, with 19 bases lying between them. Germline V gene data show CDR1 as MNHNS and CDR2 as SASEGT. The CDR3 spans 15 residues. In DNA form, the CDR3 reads TGTGCCAGCAAAGTCCCTCAAGGACAGATCTATGGCTACACCTTC. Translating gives CASKVPQGQIYGYTF.